Following are 9 T cell receptor beta chains from one sample sequenced in a study of graft-versus-host responses after intestinal transplantation. Their antigens are not known. The repertoire was sequenced with immunoSEQ multiplex PCR; TCRdb's copy has only in-frame clones and lacks some. The table has roughly 85,000 clones, roughly 90% seen once. This sample comprised unstimulated CD8+ T cells sorted from spleen or lymph node cells, obtained before transplant. The receptors originated from a human donor who was the organ donor for an intestinal transplant.

This clone ranks as medium-sized. The V gene is TRBV15, the J gene TRBJ2-7; perhaps TRBD1 as D (5 bases). The germline V gene encodes CDR1 LNHNV and CDR2 YYDKDF (reference sequence). V lost 3 bases, J lost 3 bases, and 9 bases lay in between. The CDR3 runs 13 residues. As DNA, the CDR3 is TGTGCCACCAGCAGGACAGTAAGCTACGAGCAGTACTTC. Translating gives CATSRTVSYEQYF.

The V call is TRBV19, the J call TRBJ2-4, with D perhaps matching TRBD2 (6 bases). The germline gives CDR1 LNHDA, CDR2 SQIVND (reference sequence). CDR3 length: 17 residues. Trimming shortened V by 3 bases and J by 0 bases, and 15 bases separated the two germline ends. DNA for the CDR3: TGTGCCAGTAGTATCCCGGGGGACCCTATAGCCAAAAACATTCAGTACTTC. Translating it yields CASSIPGDPIAKNIQYF.

Written as DNA, the CDR3 is TGCGCCAGCACCCCGGAGCAGTACTTC. It encodes CASTPEQYF. The chain uses TRBV23-1 and TRBJ2-7; D is undetermined. TRBV23-1 is placed among ORFs of uncertain function. Trimming pared 7 bases from V and 7 bases from J, leaving 5 bases between. This CDR3 is built from 9 residues.

The V call is TRBV6-1, the J call TRBJ2-3, with 13 positions matching TRBD2. CDR3 size: 15 residues. Germline V gives CDR1 MNHNS, CDR2 SASEGT. J lost 3 bases, V lost 7 bases, and 4 bases had no gene match. CDR3 DNA: TGTGCCAGCACCTTGACTAGCGGGGGGACAGATACGCAGTATTTT. Its translation is CASTLTSGGTDTQYF.

The chain has TRBV4-1 and TRBJ2-7, with TRBD1 matching 8 bases. This CDR3 has 17 amino acids. V gave up 0 bases and J gave up 2 bases; unmatched junction bases: 9. Germline values: CDR1 MGHRA, CDR2 YSYEKL. CDR3 protein: CASSQDSDGTGAYEQYF. The CDR3 nucleotides are TGCGCCAGCAGCCAAGACTCGGACGGGACAGGAGCCTACGAGCAGTACTTC.

The chain employs TRBV9 and TRBJ1-5; D is undetermined. V lost 1 base and J lost 4, with 9 bases in between. Germline CDR1 SGDLS, CDR2 YYNGEE. The CDR3 has 14 residues. The CDR3 reads CASSVTALNQPQHF. The CDR3 DNA reads TGTGCCAGCAGCGTAACAGCCTTAAATCAGCCCCAGCATTTT.

The chain recombines TRBV19 with TRBJ1-6; no firm D call. The V gene lost 3 bases and the J gene lost 9 bases, with 9 bases spanning the gap. This CDR3 comprises 13 residues. CDR1 is LNHDA and CDR2 is SQIVND in the germline V gene (reference sequence). The CDR3 region has the DNA TGTGCCAGTAGTATGTCTTTGAGTTCACCCCTCCACTTT. It encodes CASSMSLSSPLHF. The whole variable domain, remainder taken from reference TRBV19 and TRBJ1-6, is DGGITQSPKYLFRKEGQNVTLSCEQNLNHDAMYWYRQDPGQGLRLIYYSQIVNDFQKGDIAEGYSVSREKKESFPLTVTSAQKNPTAFYLCASSMSLSSPLHFGNGTRLTVT.

The chain has TRBV7-9 and TRBJ1-1; unclear D gene. The CDR3 totals 11 residues. Germline V gives CDR1 SEHNR, CDR2 FQNEAQ (reference sequence). V was cut by 3 bases and J by 7 bases, with 6 bases left in between. The CDR3 here is CASSFMGEAFF. As DNA, the CDR3 is TGTGCCAGCAGCTTCATGGGTGAAGCTTTCTTT.

The CDR3 DNA reads TGTGCCAGCAGCAAACCCGGGGGGGGAGAAAACAATGAGCAGTTCTTC. Protein product: CASSKPGGGENNEQFF. The rearrangement uses TRBV21-1 and TRBJ2-1; TRBD2 reflects the table's D call only, with no check against the DNA. TRBV21-1 corresponds to a pseudogene. The CDR3 sequence is 16 residues long.